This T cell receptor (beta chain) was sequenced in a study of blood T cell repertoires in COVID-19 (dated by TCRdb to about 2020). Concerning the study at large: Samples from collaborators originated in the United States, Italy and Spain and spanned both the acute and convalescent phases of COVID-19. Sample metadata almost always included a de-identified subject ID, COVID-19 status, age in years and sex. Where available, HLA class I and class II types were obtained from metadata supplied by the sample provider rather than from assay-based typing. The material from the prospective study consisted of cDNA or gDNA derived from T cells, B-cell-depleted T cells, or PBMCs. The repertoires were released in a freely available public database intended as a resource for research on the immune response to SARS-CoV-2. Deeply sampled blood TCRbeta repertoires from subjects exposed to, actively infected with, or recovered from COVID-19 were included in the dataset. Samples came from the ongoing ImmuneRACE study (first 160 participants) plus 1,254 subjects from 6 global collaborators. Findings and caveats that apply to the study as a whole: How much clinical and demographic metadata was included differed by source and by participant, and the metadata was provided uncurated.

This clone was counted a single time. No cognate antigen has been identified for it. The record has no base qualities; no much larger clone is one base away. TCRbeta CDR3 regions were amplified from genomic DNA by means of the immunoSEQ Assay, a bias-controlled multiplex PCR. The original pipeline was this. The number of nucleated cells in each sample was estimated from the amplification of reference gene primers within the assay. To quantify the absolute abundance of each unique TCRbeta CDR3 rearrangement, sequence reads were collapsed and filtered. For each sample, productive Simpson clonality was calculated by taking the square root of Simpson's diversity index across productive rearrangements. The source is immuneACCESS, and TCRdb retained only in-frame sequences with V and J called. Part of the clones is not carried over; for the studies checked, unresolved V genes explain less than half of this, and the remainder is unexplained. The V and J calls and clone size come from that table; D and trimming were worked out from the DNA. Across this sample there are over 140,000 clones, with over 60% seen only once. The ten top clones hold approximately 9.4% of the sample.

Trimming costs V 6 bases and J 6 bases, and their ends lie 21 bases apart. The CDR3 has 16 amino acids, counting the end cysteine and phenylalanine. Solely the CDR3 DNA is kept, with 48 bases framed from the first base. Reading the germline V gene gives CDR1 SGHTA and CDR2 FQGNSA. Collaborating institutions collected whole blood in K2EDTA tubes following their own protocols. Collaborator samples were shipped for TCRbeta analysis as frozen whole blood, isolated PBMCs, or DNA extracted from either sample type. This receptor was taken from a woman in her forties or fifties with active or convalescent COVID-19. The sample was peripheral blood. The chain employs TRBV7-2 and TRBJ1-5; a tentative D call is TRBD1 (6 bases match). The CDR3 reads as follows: CASSIEGGGWTQPQHF. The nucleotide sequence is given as TGTGCCAGCAGTATAGAGGGGGGGGGTTGGACTCAGCCCCAGCATTTT.